Sequencing of this T cell receptor (beta chain) was carried out in a study of cytomegalovirus exposure and HLA in healthy donors (dated by TCRdb to between 2016 and 2019). About the full investigation: According to a later analysis, the 120 validation repertoires were produced on the same platform as the 600 to 850 repertoires of the first cohort. The aim of the study was to test whether cataloging public T cell receptors could identify signatures of past pathogen exposure. A separate validation cohort of roughly 110 different subjects was used in addition to the approximately 640-subject first cohort. High-throughput TCR immunosequencing, statistical association of individual TCRs with disease status, and machine learning were combined to predict cytomegalovirus infection status. The study at large found these results: The study listed around 160 TCR beta chains as associated with cytomegalovirus. Subsequent analysis determined that TCRs grouped into clusters in the first cohort also showed a tendency toward co-occurrence across the roughly 110 validation repertoires, and approximately 94% of cluster scores exceeded 0. In both the original and validation cohorts, the classifier was reported to diagnose cytomegalovirus status with high specificity and sensitivity. A later analysis had no HLA typing for the validation cohort, so co-occurrence there was scored across all 120 repertoires. A few of the identified cytomegalovirus-associated TCR beta chains were confirmed in vitro to be specific for cytomegalovirus antigens. The authors suggested that the approach could potentially be extended to other disease states and immunological phenotypes. While some public TCRs were present in many individuals, most TCR sequences turned up only very rarely across donors.

The library was prepared using the immunoSEQ multiplex PCR assay. The original methods were these. A statistical classification framework was built to diagnose cytomegalovirus status from the catalog of TCR beta chain sequences. The table was pulled from immuneACCESS by TCRdb, which kept in-frame rearrangements only. Such tables lose some clones; where checked, under half of the loss comes from unresolved V genes, and the rest has no known cause. That table supplies the V and J calls and clone size; D and trimming were determined from the DNA. The sample table shows 65,000 to 80,000 clones, and less than 95% are seen once. Clones ranked in the top ten supply under 2% of the sample. As to this clone: The target of this receptor is not known. No base-level quality is on record; no much larger clone is a single base apart.

Separate from the roughly 630-subject first cohort, the validation cohort of about 120 subjects was the group to which the donors belonged. This receptor was taken from a woman younger than 30 in good health and CMV-seropositive. The material sequenced was PBMCs.

The nucleotides are TGTGCCAGCAGTTCCCGGACTAGCGGGAGCGAGCAGTACTTC. Translated, this gives CASSSRTSGSEQYF. The rearranged chain carries TRBV6-5 and TRBJ2-7; 13 bases in the junction line up with TRBD2. Sequences MNHEY (CDR1) and SVGAGI (CDR2) are obtained from the germline V gene. Including cysteine and phenylalanine, the CDR3 has 14 amino acids. Only the CDR3 DNA is retained, 42 bases long and in frame from the first base. V lost 4 bases and J lost 6 bases, and the count of bases not matched to a germline gene is 3.